This record looks at one TCR beta chain sequence and its context. Its antigen is unknown. At deep level, the assay was performed. Some clones are missing from TCRdb's copy, which holds only in-frame ones; the method was immunoSEQ multiplex PCR. The sample includes 2,500,000 or so clones, 85% to 95% seen only once; the top ten take around 0.14%. This sample stems from a study of shared clonotypes between healthy human individuals. Study-level information: For every donor, three CD4 naive, three CD4 memory, two CD8 naive and one CD8 memory plates were used.

Regarding the study as a whole: Investigators expected sequencing depth to affect clonotype sharing among donors.

The receptor was isolated from a man between 18 and 35 years old in good health. Sequencing was done on a sample of naive CD4+ T cells sorted from blood. Subset meaning: CD45RA+ positively selected.

The CDR3 protein is CSVEAGKDTQYF. CDR3 DNA sequence: TGCAGCGTTGAAGCGGGGAAAGATACGCAGTATTTT. The chain employs TRBV29-1 and TRBJ2-3, with a possible D match to TRBD2 (5 bases). V was pared by 1 base and J by 5 bases, with 7 bases between. Germline-derived CDR1 and CDR2 are SQVTM and ANQGSEA. The CDR3 runs 12 residues.